This record looks at one T cell receptor (beta chain) sequence and its context. The antigen remains unidentified. One junction end disagrees with the germline gene, perhaps due to a read error. The CDR3 has 14 amino acids. Per germline, CDR1 SNHLY and CDR2 FYNNEI. The entry originates in a study of tumor and adjacent non-tumor tissue in lung cancer. Regarding the study as a whole: Tumor tissue had significantly higher TCR diversity than normal lung.

The library came from three nested PCR rounds adapted from ARM-PCR protocols. TCRdb fed the multiplex PCR reads into MiXCR, producing one record per CDR3 protein. The sample contains some 200,000 distinct CDR3 sequences, 60% to 75% of which appear only once. The template was RNA from unsorted bulk tissue. Chemotherapy-naive patients with new lung cancer underwent thoracic surgery in China, August–November 2014. This sequence was found in a man aged 55 to 70 with non-small cell lung cancer. The chain combines TRBV2 with TRBJ1-5; D ambiguous. The sample comprised lung tumor tissue. The CDR3 DNA is TGTGCCTGCAGTGGCAGGTCTAGTAATCAGCCCCAGCATTTT. Protein: CACSGRSSNQPQHF. Combining the CDR3 with reference TRBV2 and TRBJ1-5 gives the whole variable domain EPEVTQTPSHQVTQMGQEVILRCVPISNHLYFYWYRQILGQKVEFLVSFYNNEISEKSEIFDDQFSVERPDGSNFTLKIRSTKLEDSAMYFCACSGRSSNQPQHFGDGTRLSIL.